One and the same sample provided the 3 T cell receptor beta chains below, sequenced in a study of CD8 T cells in ankylosing spondylitis. TCRdb processed the 5' RACE reads anew with MiXCR; each CDR3 protein has one entry. The sample lists 250,000 to 400,000 distinct CDR3 sequences; 9.5% to 13% were seen once. What was sequenced was blood, either unsorted or a sorted T cell fraction (not recorded which). The receptors originated from a female donor with ankylosing spondylitis or in good health (not recorded which).

This clonotype was counted at least ten times. The chain is built from TRBV6-2 or TRBV6-3 and TRBJ2-1, with D possibly TRBD2 on 5 matching bases. This CDR3 is built from 15 residues. CDR1 and CDR2 from the germline V gene are MNHEY and SVGEGT. Trimming took off 4 bases at V and 0 bases at J, with 10 bases between the two ends. The CDR3 DNA is TGTGCCAGCAGTTCGGTAGCGCTCTCCTACAATGAGCAGTTCTTC. Its translation: CASSSVALSYNEQFF.

The rearrangement joins TRBV25-1 to TRBJ2-5; 9 nucleotides align to TRBD1. Germline V gene sequence: CDR1 MGHDK, CDR2 SYGVNS. The V segment lost 5 bases and the J segment 5 bases; nucleotides outside the gene matches: 9. The CDR3 contains 15 residues. CDR3 nucleotides: TGTGCCAGCAGTCACGGACAGGGGAGAGGGGAGACCCAGTACTTC. Residues: CASSHGQGRGETQYF.

The table lists this clonotype with many counts. The chain employs TRBV5-1 and TRBJ1-1; 10 bases map to TRBD1. V shed 3 bases, J shed 5 bases, and the junction held 1 base outside the gene matches. Germline assignment: CDR1 SGHRS and CDR2 YFSETQ. The CDR3 is made up of 13 amino acids. Here the CDR3 DNA reads TGCGCCAGCAGCTGGGACAGGGGAACTGAAGCTTTCTTT. This sequence encodes CASSWDRGTEAFF.